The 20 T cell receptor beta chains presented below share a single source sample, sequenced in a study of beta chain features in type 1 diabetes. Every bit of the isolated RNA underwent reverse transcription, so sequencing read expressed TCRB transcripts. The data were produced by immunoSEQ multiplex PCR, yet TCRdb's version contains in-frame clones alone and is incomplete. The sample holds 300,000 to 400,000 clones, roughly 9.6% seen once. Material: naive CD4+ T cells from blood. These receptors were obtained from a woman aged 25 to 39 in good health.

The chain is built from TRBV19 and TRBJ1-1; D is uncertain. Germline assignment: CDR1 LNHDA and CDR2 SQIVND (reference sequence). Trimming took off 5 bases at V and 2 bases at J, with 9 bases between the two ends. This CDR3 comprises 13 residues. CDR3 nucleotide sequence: TGTGCCAGTAGTGTGACACAAAACACTGAAGCTTTCTTT. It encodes CASSVTQNTEAFF.

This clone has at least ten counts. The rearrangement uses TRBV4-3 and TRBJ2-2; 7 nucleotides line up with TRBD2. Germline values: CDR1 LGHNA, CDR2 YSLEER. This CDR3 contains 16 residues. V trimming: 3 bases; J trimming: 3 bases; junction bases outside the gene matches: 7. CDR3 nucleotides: TGCGCCAGCAGCCACCTCGGCGGGAGACACACCGGGGAGCTGTTTTTT. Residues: CASSHLGGRHTGELFF.

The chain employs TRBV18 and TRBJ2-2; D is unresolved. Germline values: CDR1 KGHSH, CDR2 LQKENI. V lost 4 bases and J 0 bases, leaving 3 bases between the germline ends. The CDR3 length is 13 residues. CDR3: CASSRANTGELFF. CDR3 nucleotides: TGTGCCAGCTCACGAGCGAACACCGGGGAGCTGTTTTTT.

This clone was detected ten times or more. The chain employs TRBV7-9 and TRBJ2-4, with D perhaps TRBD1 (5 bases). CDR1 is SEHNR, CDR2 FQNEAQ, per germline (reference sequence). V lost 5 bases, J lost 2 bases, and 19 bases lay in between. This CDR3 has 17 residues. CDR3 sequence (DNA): TGTGCCAGCAGCCGAGGCAAGGGGCGCGGATCCAAAAACATTCAGTACTTC. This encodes CASSRGKGRGSKNIQYF.

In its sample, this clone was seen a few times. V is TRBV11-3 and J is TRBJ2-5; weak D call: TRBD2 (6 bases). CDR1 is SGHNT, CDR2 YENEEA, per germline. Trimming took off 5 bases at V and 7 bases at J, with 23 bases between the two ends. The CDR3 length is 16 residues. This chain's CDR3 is CASSHQQDSPAGTQYF. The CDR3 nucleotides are TGTGCCAGCAGCCACCAACAGGACTCCCCAGCGGGGACCCAGTACTTC.

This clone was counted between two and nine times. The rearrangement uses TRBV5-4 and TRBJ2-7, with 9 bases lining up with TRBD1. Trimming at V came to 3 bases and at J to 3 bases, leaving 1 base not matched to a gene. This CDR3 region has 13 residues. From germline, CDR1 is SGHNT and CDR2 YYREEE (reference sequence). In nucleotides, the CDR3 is TGTGCCAGCAGCTCGGGACAGGGCTACGAGCAGTACTTC. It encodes CASSSGQGYEQYF.

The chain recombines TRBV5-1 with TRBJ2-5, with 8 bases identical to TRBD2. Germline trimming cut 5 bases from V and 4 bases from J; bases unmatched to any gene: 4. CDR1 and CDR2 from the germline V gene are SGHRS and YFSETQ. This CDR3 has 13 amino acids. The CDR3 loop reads CASRLSGIETQYF. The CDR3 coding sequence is TGCGCCAGCAGACTTAGCGGGATAGAGACCCAGTACTTC.

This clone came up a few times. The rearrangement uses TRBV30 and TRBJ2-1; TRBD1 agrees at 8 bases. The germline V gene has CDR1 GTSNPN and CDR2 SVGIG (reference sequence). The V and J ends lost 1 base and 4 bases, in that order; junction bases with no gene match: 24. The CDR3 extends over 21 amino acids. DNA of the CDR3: TGTGCCTGGAGTGGAACTCCTGGGACAGGTAACCATTTCCCGATTTACAATGAGCAGTTCTTC. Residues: CAWSGTPGTGNHFPIYNEQFF. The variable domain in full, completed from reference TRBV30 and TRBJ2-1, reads SQTIHQWPATLVQPVGSPLSLECTVEGTSNPNLYWYRQAAGRGLQLLFYSVGIGQISSEVPQNLSASRPQDRQFILSSKKLLLSDSGFYLCAWSGTPGTGNHFPIYNEQFFGPGTRLTVL.

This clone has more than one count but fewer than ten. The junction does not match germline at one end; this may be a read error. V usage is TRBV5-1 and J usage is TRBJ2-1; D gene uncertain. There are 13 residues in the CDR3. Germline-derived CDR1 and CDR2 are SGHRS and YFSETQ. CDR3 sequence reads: CASSSSYDNELFF. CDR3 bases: TGCGCCAGCAGCTCCTCATACGACAATGAGCTGTTCTTC.

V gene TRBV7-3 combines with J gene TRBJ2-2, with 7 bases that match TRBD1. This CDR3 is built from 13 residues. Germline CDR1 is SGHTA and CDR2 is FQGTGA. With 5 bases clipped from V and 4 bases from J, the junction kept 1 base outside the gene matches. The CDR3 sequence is CASSAGGTGELFF. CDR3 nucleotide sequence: TGTGCCAGCAGCGCAGGGGGCACCGGGGAGCTGTTTTTT.

The CDR3 reads CAWGSGETQYF. Here the CDR3 DNA reads TGTGCCTGGGGTTCCGGGGAGACCCAGTACTTC. The chain joins TRBV30 to TRBJ2-5; D not resolved. V was clipped by 5 bases and J by 5 bases, with 9 bases between them. The length of the CDR3 is 11 residues. Looked up from germline, CDR1 is GTSNPN and CDR2 is SVGIG (reference sequence).

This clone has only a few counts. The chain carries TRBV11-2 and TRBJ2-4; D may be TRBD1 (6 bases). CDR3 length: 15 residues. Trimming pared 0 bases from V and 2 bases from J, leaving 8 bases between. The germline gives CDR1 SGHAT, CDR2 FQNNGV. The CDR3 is CASSLETGPKNIQYF. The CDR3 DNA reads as TGTGCCAGCAGCTTAGAAACAGGGCCCAAAAACATTCAGTACTTC.

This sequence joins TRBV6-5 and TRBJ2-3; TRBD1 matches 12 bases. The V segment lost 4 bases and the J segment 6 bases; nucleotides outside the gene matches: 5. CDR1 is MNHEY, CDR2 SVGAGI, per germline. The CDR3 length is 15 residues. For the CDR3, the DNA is TGTGCCAGCAGTTTTAAAGGGACAGGGGGCGATACGCAGTATTTT. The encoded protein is CASSFKGTGGDTQYF.

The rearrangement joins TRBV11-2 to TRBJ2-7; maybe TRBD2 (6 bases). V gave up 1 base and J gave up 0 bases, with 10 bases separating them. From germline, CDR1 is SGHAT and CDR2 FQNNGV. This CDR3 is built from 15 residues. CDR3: CASSLGRRVSYEQYF. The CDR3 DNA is TGTGCCAGCAGCTTAGGCAGGAGGGTCTCCTACGAGCAGTACTTC.

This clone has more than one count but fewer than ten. The CDR3 spells CSVVLYNEQFF. In DNA form, the CDR3 reads TGCAGCGTTGTTCTCTACAATGAGCAGTTCTTC. The rearrangement uses TRBV29-1 and TRBJ2-1; D is unclear. V was trimmed by 4 bases and J by 3 bases, leaving 4 bases between them. The CDR3 contains 11 residues. Germline CDR1 and CDR2: SQVTM and ANQGSEA.

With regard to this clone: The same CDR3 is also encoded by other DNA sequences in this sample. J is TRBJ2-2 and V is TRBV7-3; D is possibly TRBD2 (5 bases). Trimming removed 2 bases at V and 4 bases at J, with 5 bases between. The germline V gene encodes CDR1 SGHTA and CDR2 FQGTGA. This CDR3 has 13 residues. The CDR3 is CASSLAGTGELFF. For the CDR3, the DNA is TGTGCCAGCAGCTTAGCGGGCACCGGGGAGCTGTTTTTT.

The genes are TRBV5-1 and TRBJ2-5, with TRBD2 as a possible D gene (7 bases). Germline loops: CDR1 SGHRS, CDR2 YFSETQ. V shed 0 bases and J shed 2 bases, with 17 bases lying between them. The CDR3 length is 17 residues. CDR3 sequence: CASSLVFSSGQQETQYF. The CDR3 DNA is TGCGCCAGCAGCTTGGTTTTTTCTAGCGGACAGCAAGAGACCCAGTACTTC. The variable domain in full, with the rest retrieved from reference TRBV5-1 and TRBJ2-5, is KAGVTQTPRYLIKTRGQQVTLSCSPISGHRSVSWYQQTPGQGLQFLFEYFSETQRNKGNFPGRFSGRQFSNSRSEMNVSTLELGDSALYLCASSLVFSSGQQETQYFGPGTRLLVL.

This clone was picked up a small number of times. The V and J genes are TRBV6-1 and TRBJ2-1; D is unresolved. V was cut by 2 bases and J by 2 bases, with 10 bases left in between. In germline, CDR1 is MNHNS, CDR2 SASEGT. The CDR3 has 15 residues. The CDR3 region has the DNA TGTGCCAGCAGTGAAACCCTACTACCCTACAATGAGCAGTTCTTC. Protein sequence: CASSETLLPYNEQFF.

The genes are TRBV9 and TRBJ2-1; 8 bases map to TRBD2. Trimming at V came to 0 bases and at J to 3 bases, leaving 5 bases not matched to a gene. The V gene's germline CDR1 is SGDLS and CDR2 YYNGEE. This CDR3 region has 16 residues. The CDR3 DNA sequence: TGTGCCAGCAGCGTAGGTATTAGCGGGATCTACAATGAGCAGTTCTTC. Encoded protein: CASSVGISGIYNEQFF.

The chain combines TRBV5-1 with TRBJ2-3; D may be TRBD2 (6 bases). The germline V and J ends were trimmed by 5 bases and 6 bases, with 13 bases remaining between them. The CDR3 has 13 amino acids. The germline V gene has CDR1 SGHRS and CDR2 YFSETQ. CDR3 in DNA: TGCGCCAGCAGGGCTAGCGCGGGGGATACGCAGTATTTT. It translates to CASRASAGDTQYF.